The clone carrying this T cell receptor (beta chain) was observed a handful of times. Its antigen is unidentified. The sample contains more than one DNA sequence encoding this CDR3. This sample was taken from a study of shared clonotypes between healthy human individuals. Turning to the study itself: For every donor, three CD4 naive, three CD4 memory, two CD8 naive and one CD8 memory plates were used.

Germline trimming cut 6 bases from V and 4 bases from J; bases unmatched to any gene: 6. The CDR3 covers 14 residues. Per germline, CDR1 SNHLY and CDR2 FYNNEI. Overall study results and limits: Incomplete sequencing of sorted subsets was indicated by rarefaction despite large depth.

Researchers divided each subset's genomic DNA evenly across several immunoSEQ plates. Produced via immunoSEQ multiplex PCR; TCRdb's table is partial and in-frame only. The sample shows 950,000 to 1,200,000 clones, approximately 75% of them seen only once. This clonotype originated in a man between 18 and 35 years old in good health. Some clones in this sample may be carry-over from other donors' samples. Sequencing used memory CD4+ T cells from PBMCs. Subset noted: CD45RA-negative fraction. The chain uses TRBV2 and TRBJ1-2, with 9 bases that match TRBD1. Here the CDR3 DNA reads TGTGCCAGCAGCCTACAGGGGGCGGGCTATGGCTACACCTTC. It yields the protein CASSLQGAGYGYTF.